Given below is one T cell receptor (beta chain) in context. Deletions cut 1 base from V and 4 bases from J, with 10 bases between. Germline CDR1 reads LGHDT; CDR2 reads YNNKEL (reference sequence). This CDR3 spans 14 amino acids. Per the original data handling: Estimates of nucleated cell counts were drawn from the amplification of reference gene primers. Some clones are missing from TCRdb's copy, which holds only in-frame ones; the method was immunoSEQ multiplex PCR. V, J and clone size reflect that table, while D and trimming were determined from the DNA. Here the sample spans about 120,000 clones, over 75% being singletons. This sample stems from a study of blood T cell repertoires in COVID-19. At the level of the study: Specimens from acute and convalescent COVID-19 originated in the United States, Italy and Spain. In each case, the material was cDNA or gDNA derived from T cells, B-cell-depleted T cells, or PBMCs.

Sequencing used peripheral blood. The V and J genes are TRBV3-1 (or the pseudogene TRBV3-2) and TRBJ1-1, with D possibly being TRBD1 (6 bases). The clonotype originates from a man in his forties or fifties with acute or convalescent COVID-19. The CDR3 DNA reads TGTGCCAGCAGCCAAGGAGGGGGACCCACTGAAGCTTTCTTT. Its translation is CASSQGGGPTEAFF.